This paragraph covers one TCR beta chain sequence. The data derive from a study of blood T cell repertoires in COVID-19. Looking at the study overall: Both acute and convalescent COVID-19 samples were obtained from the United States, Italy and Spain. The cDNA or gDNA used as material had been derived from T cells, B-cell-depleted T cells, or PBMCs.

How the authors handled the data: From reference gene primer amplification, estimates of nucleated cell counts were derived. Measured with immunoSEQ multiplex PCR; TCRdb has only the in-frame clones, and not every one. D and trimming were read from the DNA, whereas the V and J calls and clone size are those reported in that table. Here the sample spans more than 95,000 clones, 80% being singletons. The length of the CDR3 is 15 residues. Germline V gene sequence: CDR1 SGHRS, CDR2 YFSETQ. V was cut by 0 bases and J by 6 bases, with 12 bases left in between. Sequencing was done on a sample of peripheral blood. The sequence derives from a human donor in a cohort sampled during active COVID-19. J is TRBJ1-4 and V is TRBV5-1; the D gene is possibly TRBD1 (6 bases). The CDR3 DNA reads TGCGCCAGCAGCTTGGCTGGACAGTACTATGAAAAACTGTTTTTT. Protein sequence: CASSLAGQYYEKLFF. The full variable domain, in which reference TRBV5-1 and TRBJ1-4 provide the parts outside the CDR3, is KAGVTQTPRYLIKTRGQQVTLSCSPISGHRSVSWYQQTPGQGLQFLFEYFSETQRNKGNFPGRFSGRQFSNSRSEMNVSTLELGDSALYLCASSLAGQYYEKLFFGSGTQLSVL.